The 3 T cell receptor beta chains given below trace back to one sample, sequenced in a study of T cell repertoires in cytomegalovirus infection. Each CDR3 protein gets one entry after TCRdb re-called the reads with MiXCR. The table shows some 99,000 distinct CDR3 sequences, with about 30% occurring only once. Their specific antigens are unknown. The source was CD8+ T cells from cultured PBMCs, collected from culture after CMV antigen stimulation. Receptor source: a human donor in good health (CMV status not recorded). Some clones in this sample may be carry-over from other donors' samples.

As to this clonotype: A clone one base away is much larger, so this may be a read error. V is TRBV4-1 and J is TRBJ1-1; TRBD1 might be the D (5 bases). The germline V gene has CDR1 MGHRA and CDR2 YSYEKL. V was shortened by 0 bases and J by 5 bases, with 13 bases between the two germline ends. The CDR3 covers 15 residues. The CDR3 sequence is CASSQEVGLGTEAFF. CDR3 DNA: TGCGCCAGCAGCCAAGAAGTGGGACTGGGGACTGAAGCTTTCTTT.

V and J are TRBV6-5 and TRBJ1-5, with 7 nucleotides matching TRBD1. V lost 5 bases, J lost 5 bases, and 3 bases stayed unmatched. This CDR3 is 13 amino acids long. CDR1 and CDR2 from the germline V gene are MNHEY and SVGAGI. The CDR3 here is CASSLTGHQPQHF. Here the CDR3 DNA reads TGTGCCAGCAGTCTGACAGGGCATCAGCCCCAGCATTTT.

This clonotype was picked up many times. The chain couples TRBV7-6 to TRBJ2-2, with D unclear. CDR1 and CDR2 from the germline V gene are SGHVS and FNYEAQ. V was trimmed by 3 bases and J by 4 bases, leaving 12 bases between them. This CDR3 is built from 15 residues. CDR3 DNA sequence: TGTGCCAGCAGCTTGAGGCCGGGCGGCACCGGGGAGCTGTTTTTT. Its translation: CASSLRPGGTGELFF.